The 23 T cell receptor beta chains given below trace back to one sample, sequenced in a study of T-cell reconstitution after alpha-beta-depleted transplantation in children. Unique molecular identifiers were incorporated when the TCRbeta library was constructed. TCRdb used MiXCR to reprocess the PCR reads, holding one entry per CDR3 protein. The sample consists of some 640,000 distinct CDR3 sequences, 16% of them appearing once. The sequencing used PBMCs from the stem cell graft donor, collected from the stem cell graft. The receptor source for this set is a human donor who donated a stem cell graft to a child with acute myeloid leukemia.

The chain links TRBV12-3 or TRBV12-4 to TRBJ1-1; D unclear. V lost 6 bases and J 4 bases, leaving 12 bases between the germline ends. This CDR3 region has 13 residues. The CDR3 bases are TGTGCCAGCAGGCCGAGGGTCGCCACTGAAGCTTTCTTT. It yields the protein CASRPRVATEAFF.

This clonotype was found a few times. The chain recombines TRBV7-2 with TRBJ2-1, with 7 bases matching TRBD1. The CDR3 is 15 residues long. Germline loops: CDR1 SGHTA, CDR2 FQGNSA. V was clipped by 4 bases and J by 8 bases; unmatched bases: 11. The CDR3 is CASSYTGTAFYEQFF. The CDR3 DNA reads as TGTGCCAGCAGCTACACCGGGACAGCTTTCTATGAGCAGTTCTTC.

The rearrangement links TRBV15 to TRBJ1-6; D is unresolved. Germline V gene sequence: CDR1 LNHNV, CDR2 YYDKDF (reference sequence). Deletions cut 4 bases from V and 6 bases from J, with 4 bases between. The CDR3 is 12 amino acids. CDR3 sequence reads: CATSKPNSPLHF. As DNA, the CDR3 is TGTGCCACCAGCAAACCTAATTCACCCCTCCACTTT. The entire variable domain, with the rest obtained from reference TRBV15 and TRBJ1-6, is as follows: DAMVIQNPRYQVTQFGKPVTLSCSQTLNHNVMYWYQQKSSQAPKLLFHYYDKDFNNEADTPDNFQSRRPNTSFCFLDIRSPGLGDTAMYLCATSKPNSPLHFGNGTRLTVT.

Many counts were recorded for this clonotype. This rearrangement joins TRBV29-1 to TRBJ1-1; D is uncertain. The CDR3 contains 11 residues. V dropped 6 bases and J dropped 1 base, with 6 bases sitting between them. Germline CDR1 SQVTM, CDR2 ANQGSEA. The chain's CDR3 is CSVARNTEAFF. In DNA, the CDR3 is TGCAGCGTCGCAAGGAACACTGAAGCTTTCTTT.

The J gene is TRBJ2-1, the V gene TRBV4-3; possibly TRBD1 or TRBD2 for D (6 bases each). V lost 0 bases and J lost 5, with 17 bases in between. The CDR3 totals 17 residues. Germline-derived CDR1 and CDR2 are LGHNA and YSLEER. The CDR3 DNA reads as TGCGCCAGCAGCCAAGACCGCGCCGGGGGCCATAACAATGAGCAGTTCTTC. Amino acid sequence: CASSQDRAGGHNNEQFF.

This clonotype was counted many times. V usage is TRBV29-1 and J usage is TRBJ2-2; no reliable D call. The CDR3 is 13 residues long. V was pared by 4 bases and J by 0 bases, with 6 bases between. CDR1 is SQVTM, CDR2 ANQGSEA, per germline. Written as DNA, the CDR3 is TGCAGCGTTGTTAGGCCGAACACCGGGGAGCTGTTTTTT. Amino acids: CSVVRPNTGELFF.

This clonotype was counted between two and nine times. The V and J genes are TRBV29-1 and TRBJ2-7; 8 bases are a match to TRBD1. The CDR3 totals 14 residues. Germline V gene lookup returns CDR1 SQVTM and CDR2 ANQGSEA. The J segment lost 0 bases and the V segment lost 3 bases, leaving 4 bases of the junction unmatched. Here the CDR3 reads CSVDKTGASYEQYF. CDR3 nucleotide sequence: TGCAGCGTTGACAAGACAGGGGCCTCCTACGAGCAGTACTTC.

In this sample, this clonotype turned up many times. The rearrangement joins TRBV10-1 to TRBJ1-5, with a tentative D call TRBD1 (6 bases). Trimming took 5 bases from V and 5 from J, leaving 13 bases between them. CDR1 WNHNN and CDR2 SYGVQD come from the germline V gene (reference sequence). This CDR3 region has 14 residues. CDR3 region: CASSPTGYYQPQHF. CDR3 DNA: TGCGCCAGCAGTCCGACAGGCTACTATCAGCCCCAGCATTTT.

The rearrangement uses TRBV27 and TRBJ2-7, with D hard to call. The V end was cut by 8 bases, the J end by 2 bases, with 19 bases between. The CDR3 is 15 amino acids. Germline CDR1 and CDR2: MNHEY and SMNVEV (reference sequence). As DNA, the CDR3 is TGTGCCAGCCGCCCGACATGGAAAAACACCTACGAGCAGTACGTC. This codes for CASRPTWKNTYEQYV.

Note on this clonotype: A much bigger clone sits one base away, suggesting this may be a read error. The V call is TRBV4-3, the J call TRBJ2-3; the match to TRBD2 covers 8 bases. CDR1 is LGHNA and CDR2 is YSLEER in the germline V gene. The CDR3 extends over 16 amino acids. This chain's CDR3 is CASSQDGGGGIDMQYF. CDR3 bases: TGCGCCAGCAGCCAAGATGGGGGCGGGGGGATAGATATGCAGTATTTT.

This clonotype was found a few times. CDR3 nucleotides: TGCGCCTCACGGGGGGTCCTAAATGAAAAACTGTTTTTT. It encodes CASRGVLNEKLFF. The chain uses TRBV10-2 and TRBJ1-4, with D possibly TRBD1 on 5 matching bases. The germline V gene has CDR1 WSHSY and CDR2 SAAADI. The CDR3 totals 13 residues. Trimming stripped 11 bases from V and 5 bases from J, with 15 bases between.

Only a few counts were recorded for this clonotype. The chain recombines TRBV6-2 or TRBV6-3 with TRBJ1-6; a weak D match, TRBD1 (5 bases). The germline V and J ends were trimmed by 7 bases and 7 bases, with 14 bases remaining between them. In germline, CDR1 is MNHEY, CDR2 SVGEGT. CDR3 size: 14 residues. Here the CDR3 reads CASTRGGDNSPLHF. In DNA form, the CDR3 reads TGTGCCAGCACTAGAGGAGGGGACAATTCACCCCTCCACTTT.

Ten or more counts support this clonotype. The CDR3 here is CASSTHRGNTEAFF. Written as DNA, the CDR3 is TGTGCCAGCAGTACTCACAGGGGCAACACTGAAGCTTTCTTT. The chain combines TRBV6-2 or TRBV6-3 with TRBJ1-1; TRBD1 aligns across 7 bases. The length of the CDR3 is 14 residues. The ends lost 5 bases at V and 2 bases at J; junction bases unmatched: 5. The germline V gene encodes CDR1 MNHEY and CDR2 SVGEGT.

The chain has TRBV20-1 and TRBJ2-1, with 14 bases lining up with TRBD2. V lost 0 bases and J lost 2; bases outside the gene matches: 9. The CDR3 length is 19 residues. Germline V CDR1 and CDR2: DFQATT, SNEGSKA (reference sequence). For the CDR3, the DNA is TGCAGTGCTAGAGATGCAAAGTCGACTAGCGGGGGGGCCTACAATGAGCAGTTCTTC. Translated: CSARDAKSTSGGAYNEQFF.

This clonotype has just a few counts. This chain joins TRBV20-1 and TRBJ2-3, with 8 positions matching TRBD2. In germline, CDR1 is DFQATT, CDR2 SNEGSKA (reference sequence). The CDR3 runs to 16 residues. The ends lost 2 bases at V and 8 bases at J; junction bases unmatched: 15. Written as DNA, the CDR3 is TGCAGTGCTAGAACTCCGGGACTAGGGCATGTCGGTACGCAGTATTTT. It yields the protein CSARTPGLGHVGTQYF.

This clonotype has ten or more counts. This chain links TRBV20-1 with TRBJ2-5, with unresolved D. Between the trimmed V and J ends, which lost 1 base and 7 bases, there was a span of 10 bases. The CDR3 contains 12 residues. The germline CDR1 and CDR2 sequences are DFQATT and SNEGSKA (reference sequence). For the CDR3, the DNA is TGCAGTGCTAGAGCTGACGCAACGACCCAGTACTTC. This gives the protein CSARADATTQYF.

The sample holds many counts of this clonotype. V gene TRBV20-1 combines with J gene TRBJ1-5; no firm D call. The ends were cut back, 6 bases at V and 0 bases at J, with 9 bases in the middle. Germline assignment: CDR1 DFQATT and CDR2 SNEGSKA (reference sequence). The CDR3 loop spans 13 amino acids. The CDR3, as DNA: TGCAGTGCGTTCCCGAATAGCAATCAGCCCCAGCATTTT. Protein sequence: CSAFPNSNQPQHF.

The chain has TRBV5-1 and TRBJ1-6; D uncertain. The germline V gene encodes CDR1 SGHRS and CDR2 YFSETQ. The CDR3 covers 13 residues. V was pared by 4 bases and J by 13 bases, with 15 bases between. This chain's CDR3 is CASSAGVGNPLHF. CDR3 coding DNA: TGCGCCAGCAGCGCCGGAGTAGGGAACCCCCTCCACTTT.

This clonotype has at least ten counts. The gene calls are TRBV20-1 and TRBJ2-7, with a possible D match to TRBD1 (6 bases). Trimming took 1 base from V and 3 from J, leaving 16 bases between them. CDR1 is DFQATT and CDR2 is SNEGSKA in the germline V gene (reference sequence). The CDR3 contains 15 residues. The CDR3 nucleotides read TGCAGTGCTAGAGTTGGGGTCAGGGGCGTCTACGAGCAGTACTTC. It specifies CSARVGVRGVYEQYF.

CDR3 loop: CASSESTSAAGELFF. The CDR3 nucleotides read TGTGCCAGCAGTGAATCGACTAGCGCCGCCGGGGAGCTGTTTTTT. This sequence joins TRBV2 and TRBJ2-2; 8 bases agree with TRBD2. J was trimmed by 6 bases and V by 2 bases; bases with no gene match: 5. CDR3 length: 15 amino acids. CDR1 and CDR2 from the germline V gene are SNHLY and FYNNEI. The full variable domain, in which reference TRBV2 and TRBJ2-2 provide the parts outside the CDR3, is EPEVTQTPSHQVTQMGQEVILRCVPISNHLYFYWYRQILGQKVEFLVSFYNNEISEKSEIFDDQFSVERPDGSNFTLKIRSTKLEDSAMYFCASSESTSAAGELFFGEGSRLTVL.

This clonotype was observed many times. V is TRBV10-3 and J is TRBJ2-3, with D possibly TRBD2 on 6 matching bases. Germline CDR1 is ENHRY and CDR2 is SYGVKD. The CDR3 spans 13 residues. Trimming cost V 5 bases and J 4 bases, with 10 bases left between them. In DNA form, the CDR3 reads TGTGCCATCAGTTCGGGGGTCGCAGATACGCAGTATTTT. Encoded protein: CAISSGVADTQYF.

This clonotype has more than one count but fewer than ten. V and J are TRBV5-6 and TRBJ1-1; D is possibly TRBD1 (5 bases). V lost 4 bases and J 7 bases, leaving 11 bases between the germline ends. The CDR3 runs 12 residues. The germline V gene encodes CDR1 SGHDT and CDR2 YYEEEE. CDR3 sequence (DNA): TGTGCCAGCAGCCGAGGACACCTTGAAGCTTTCTTT. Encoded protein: CASSRGHLEAFF.

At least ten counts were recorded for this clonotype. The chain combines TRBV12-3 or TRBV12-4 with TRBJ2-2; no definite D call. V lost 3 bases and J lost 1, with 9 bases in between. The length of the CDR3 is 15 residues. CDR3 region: CASSLGSRNTGELFF. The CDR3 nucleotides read TGTGCCAGCAGTTTGGGCAGTCGGAACACCGGGGAGCTGTTTTTT.